This entry is about one T cell receptor beta chain. Its antigen is still unknown. Assay execution took place at the deep level. Libraries were prepared by immunoSEQ multiplex PCR; TCRdb keeps only in-frame clonotypes and omits some of them. The sample yields 2 million to 3 million clones, over 85% seen once. This specimen comes from a study of shared clonotypes between healthy human individuals. The overall study: The composition of the donors was a couple of women and a few men aged 18 to 49.

This CDR3 spans 12 amino acids. General study results and limits: When compared with the clonotypes that were shared by all four sorted-subset donors, the non-shared clonotypes turned out to have lower generation probabilities.

The receptor comes from a man younger than 35 in good health. Some clones in this sample may be carry-over from other donors' samples. The source material was naive CD4+ T cells from PBMCs. Subset of the sample: CD45RA+ positively selected. The V gene is TRBV12-2, the J gene TRBJ2-7; the table gives TRBD1 as D, unverified against the DNA. TRBV12-2 is a documented pseudogene. Here the CDR3 DNA reads TGTGCAAGAGACAGGGTGGTATACGAGCAGTACTTC. It translates to CARDRVVYEQYF.